The 23 T cell receptor beta chains in this list originate from one sample, sequenced in a study of cytomegalovirus exposure and HLA in healthy donors. This table comes from immunoSEQ multiplex PCR, and its TCRdb copy is limited to in-frame clones, with some not included. The repertoire consists of 150,000 or so clones, with 94% occurring once and the leading ten covering less than 2%. Sequences were obtained from PBMCs. These receptors originate from a man between 18 and 29 years old in good health and CMV-seropositive.

The rearrangement uses TRBV5-5 and TRBJ2-3, with D maybe TRBD2 (5 bases). Trimming pared 2 bases from V and 4 bases from J, leaving 17 bases between. This CDR3 region has 16 residues. Germline assignment: CDR1 SGHKS and CDR2 YYEKEE (reference sequence). CDR3 protein: CASSFSDLAPPDTQYF. The CDR3 nucleotides are TGTGCCAGCAGCTTCTCGGACTTGGCACCCCCAGATACGCAGTATTTT. Supplemented by reference TRBV5-5 and TRBJ2-3, the full variable domain reads DAGVTQSPTHLIKTRGQQVTLRCSPISGHKSVSWYQQVLGQGPQFIFQYYEKEERGRGNFPDRFSARQFPNYSSELNVNALLLGDSALYLCASSFSDLAPPDTQYFGPGTRLTVL.

The V gene is TRBV6-6, the J gene TRBJ2-2; D unclear. Between the trimmed V and J ends, which lost 8 bases and 2 bases, there was a span of 15 bases. This CDR3 region has 15 residues. The V gene's germline CDR1 is MNHNY and CDR2 SVGAGI (reference sequence). DNA of the CDR3: TGTGCCAGCTCGACTTCCAGACTCAACACCGGGGAGCTGTTTTTT. Amino acids: CASSTSRLNTGELFF.

CDR3 amino acids: CASRQGLQETQYF. The CDR3 bases are TGTGCCAGCAGGCAGGGGCTCCAAGAGACCCAGTACTTC. The chain links TRBV6-1 to TRBJ2-5; D perhaps matches TRBD1 (6 bases). Trimming left V 6 bases short and J 1 base short, with 9 bases between. Germline CDR1 is MNHNS and CDR2 is SASEGT. This CDR3 region has 13 residues.

In its sample, this clone was seen a few times. The J gene is TRBJ2-7, the V gene TRBV7-2, with D possibly matching TRBD2 (5 bases). Trimming took off 0 bases at V and 3 bases at J, with 9 bases between the two ends. This CDR3 region has 14 residues. CDR1 is SGHTA, CDR2 FQGNSA, per germline. The CDR3 region is CASSLAGGGYEQYF. CDR3 sequence (DNA): TGTGCCAGCAGCTTAGCGGGCGGAGGCTACGAGCAGTACTTC.

The CDR3 nucleotides read TGTGCCAGCAGCGCCGGGTACCCACAGGACAATAAAAACATTCAGTACTTC. It specifies CASSAGYPQDNKNIQYF. This chain uses TRBV9 with TRBJ2-4; a weak D match, TRBD1 (5 bases). The CDR3 runs 17 residues. Germline V gene sequence: CDR1 SGDLS, CDR2 YYNGEE. V lost 3 bases to trimming and J lost 4 bases, with 20 bases between them. Full variable domain (outside the CDR3, taken from reference TRBV9 and TRBJ2-4): DSGVTQTPKHLITATGQRVTLRCSPRSGDLSVYWYQQSLDQGLQFLIQYYNGEERAKGNILERFSAQQFPDLHSELNLSSLELGDSALYFCASSAGYPQDNKNIQYFGAGTRLSVL.

The chain employs TRBV6-1 and TRBJ1-1; TRBD1 agrees at 7 bases. Losses at the gene ends were 8 bases for V and 3 bases for J; bases not matched to a gene: 9. CDR1 and CDR2 (germline): MNHNS, SASEGT. The CDR3 is 14 amino acids. The CDR3 nucleotides are TGTGCCAGCGGACACAGACAGGGTGACACTGAAGCTTTCTTT. It encodes CASGHRQGDTEAFF.

This chain links TRBV2 with TRBJ2-3, with D perhaps TRBD2 (5 bases). The CDR3 extends over 16 amino acids. V shed 6 bases and J shed 3 bases, with 19 bases lying between them. CDR1 is SNHLY and CDR2 is FYNNEI in the germline V gene. In nucleotides, the CDR3 is TGTGCCAGCAGATCATGGTTAGCGACAAAGACAGATACGCAGTATTTT. Its translation: CASRSWLATKTDTQYF.

This chain connects TRBV7-9 to TRBJ2-7; D is perhaps TRBD1 (5 bases). Germline CDR1 reads SEHNR; CDR2 reads FQNEAQ (reference sequence). The CDR3 loop spans 14 amino acids. V dropped 5 bases and J dropped 5 bases, with 16 bases sitting between them. For the CDR3, the DNA is TGTGCCAGCAGCCCCCCGGCAGGGTTCCACGAGCAGTACTTC. Translating it yields CASSPPAGFHEQYF.

The chain joins TRBV28 to TRBJ2-1, with 10 bases aligning to TRBD1. The V segment lost 6 bases and the J segment 6 bases; nucleotides outside the gene matches: 11. CDR1 MDHEN and CDR2 SYDVKM come from the germline V gene. The CDR3 contains 16 residues. The CDR3 sequence is CASRKGGTGVINEQFF. The CDR3 nucleotides read TGTGCCAGCAGGAAGGGGGGGACAGGGGTTATCAATGAGCAGTTCTTC.

The chain couples TRBV11-2 to TRBJ1-2; tentatively, D is TRBD1 (5 bases). The germline V gene encodes CDR1 SGHAT and CDR2 FQNNGV. Trimming took 3 bases from V and 4 from J, leaving 12 bases between them. This CDR3 region has 14 residues. The CDR3 coding sequence is TGTGCCAGCAGCTTCGCCCCCGGGGGCTATGGCTACACCTTC. Translating it yields CASSFAPGGYGYTF.

The V and J genes are TRBV7-9 and TRBJ1-4, with 8 bases fitting TRBD1. CDR3 length: 14 amino acids. Germline values: CDR1 SEHNR, CDR2 FQNEAQ (reference sequence). Trimming cost V 8 bases and J 7 bases; bases outside gene matches: 9. The CDR3 coding sequence is TGTGCCAGCGGAAGTGACAGGGGAGGTGAAAAACTGTTTTTT. This sequence encodes CASGSDRGGEKLFF.

The chain uses TRBV18 and TRBJ1-3; D is unclear. CDR1 KGHSH and CDR2 LQKENI come from the germline V gene. The CDR3 extends over 17 amino acids. The germline V and J ends were trimmed by 1 base and 0 bases, with 13 bases remaining between them. For the CDR3, the DNA is TGTGCCAGCTCACCACAGACTGGCCCATCCTCTGGAAACACCATATATTTT. It yields the protein CASSPQTGPSSGNTIYF.

V and J are TRBV4-1 and TRBJ2-7, with D possibly being TRBD2 (5 bases). The V end was cut by 1 base, the J end by 9 bases, with 22 bases between. CDR3 length equals 16 residues. CDR1 is MGHRA and CDR2 is YSYEKL in the germline V gene. CDR3 nucleotide sequence: TGCGCCAGCAGCCAAGGGAAGGTGAGCGGACCAGGCTGGCAGTACTTC. This sequence encodes CASSQGKVSGPGWQYF.

This sequence joins TRBV9 and TRBJ2-5; TRBD1 agrees at 9 bases. CDR1 is SGDLS, CDR2 YYNGEE, per germline. Trimming at V came to 6 bases and at J to 5 bases, leaving 11 bases not matched to a gene. The CDR3 consists of 15 residues. The CDR3 DNA reads as TGTGCCAGCACCCCCGGGACAGGGATGATGGAGACCCAGTACTTC. Translated, it gives CASTPGTGMMETQYF.

V gene TRBV28 combines with J gene TRBJ2-7; 9 nucleotides line up with TRBD2. V gave up 6 bases and J gave up 3 bases; unmatched junction bases: 3. There are 13 residues in the CDR3. CDR1 is MDHEN, CDR2 SYDVKM, per germline. The CDR3 protein is CASRAGGLYEQYF. In DNA form, the CDR3 reads TGTGCCAGCAGAGCGGGAGGACTCTACGAGCAGTACTTC.

The chain carries TRBV15 and TRBJ1-2; the D gene is possibly TRBD1 (5 bases). V gave up 0 bases and J gave up 6 bases, with 17 bases separating them. This CDR3 has 16 residues. Germline CDR1 is LNHNV and CDR2 is YYDKDF (reference sequence). Here the CDR3 reads CATSRDWSPGVHGYTF. The CDR3 nucleotides are TGTGCCACCAGCAGAGATTGGAGTCCGGGGGTTCATGGCTACACCTTC.

This rearrangement joins TRBV9 to TRBJ2-3, with D unresolved. This CDR3 spans 13 amino acids. Per the germline V gene, CDR1 is SGDLS and CDR2 is YYNGEE. V shed 4 bases and J shed 6 bases, with 12 bases lying between them. The CDR3 loop reads CASSPYPQDTQYF. For the CDR3, the DNA is TGTGCCAGCAGCCCTTACCCCCAGGATACGCAGTATTTT.

The gene calls are TRBV28 and TRBJ1-1, with 8 bases aligning to TRBD1. The CDR3 is 15 residues long. J was trimmed by 6 bases and V by 3 bases; bases with no gene match: 9. Per the germline V gene, CDR1 is MDHEN and CDR2 is SYDVKM. CDR3 bases: TGTGCCAGCAGTTTGAGGTCAGGGGGCGTCCCTGAAGCTTTCTTT. Protein sequence: CASSLRSGGVPEAFF.

The V call is TRBV30, the J call TRBJ1-2; 9 bases match TRBD1. V shed 6 bases, J shed 8 bases, and the junction held 7 bases outside the gene matches. Germline V CDR1 and CDR2: GTSNPN, SVGIG (reference sequence). This CDR3 comprises 12 residues. CDR3 protein: CACRGDREGYTF. The CDR3 bases are TGTGCCTGCAGGGGGGACAGGGAGGGCTACACCTTC.

V usage is TRBV4-1 and J usage is TRBJ2-3; 7 bases align to TRBD2. With 2 bases clipped from V and 3 bases from J, the junction kept 11 bases outside the gene matches. Germline assignment: CDR1 MGHRA and CDR2 YSYEKL. This CDR3 spans 17 amino acids. CDR3 nucleotides: TGCGCCAGCAGCCAACCCCCGGGGGGACTGGGAACAGATACGCAGTATTTT. It encodes CASSQPPGGLGTDTQYF.

This chain joins TRBV6-5 and TRBJ1-2; D is unclear. Germline CDR1 is MNHEY and CDR2 is SVGAGI. V lost 0 bases and J lost 4, with 12 bases in between. The CDR3 consists of 15 residues. Here the CDR3 reads CASSYSRFSSYGYTF. As DNA, the CDR3 is TGTGCCAGCAGTTACTCGCGGTTCAGCTCCTATGGCTACACCTTC.

The rearrangement joins TRBV7-9 to TRBJ1-1; TRBD1 agrees at 8 bases. Germline V CDR1 and CDR2: SEHNR, FQNEAQ (reference sequence). Trimming at V came to 4 bases and at J to 2 bases, leaving 12 bases not matched to a gene. The CDR3 runs to 17 residues. CDR3 coding DNA: TGTGCCAGCAGCTCAATGATACTGACAGGGGTAAACACTGAAGCTTTCTTT. It is translated as CASSSMILTGVNTEAFF. The full variable domain, with the rest looked up from reference TRBV7-9 and TRBJ1-1, is DTGVSQNPRHKITKRGQNVTFRCDPISEHNRLYWYRQTLGQGPEFLTYFQNEAQLEKSRLLSDRFSAERPKGSFSTLEIQRTEQGDSAMYLCASSSMILTGVNTEAFFGQGTRLTVV.

The chain recombines TRBV7-2 with TRBJ2-2; possible D gene TRBD1, 5 bases. The CDR3 runs 16 residues. Per the germline V gene, CDR1 is SGHTA and CDR2 is FQGNSA. The V end was cut by 2 bases, the J end by 3 bases, with 13 bases between. The CDR3 loop reads CASSLSGRTYTGELFF. The DNA of the CDR3 is TGTGCCAGCAGCTTATCGGGCAGGACATACACCGGGGAGCTGTTTTTT.